This passage covers 25 T cell receptor beta chains from one sample sequenced in a study of response to subunit inactivated influenza vaccine. TCRdb itself ran the RT-PCR reads through MiXCR, one entry per CDR3 protein. The sample includes 290,000 or so distinct CDR3 sequences, roughly 20% seen only once; the top ten take 10%. This sample comprised PBMCs from blood, obtained approximately 20 months after vaccination. The receptors stem from a man aged 50-75 years who received an inactivated influenza vaccine.

This chain connects TRBV20-1 to TRBJ2-2; unclear D gene. V was pared by 0 bases and J by 0 bases, with 11 bases between. Germline V gene sequence: CDR1 DFQATT, CDR2 SNEGSKA (reference sequence). There are 16 residues in the CDR3. For the CDR3, the DNA is TGCAGTGCTAGAGATAACGACCTTGCGAACACCGGGGAGCTGTTTTTT. Residues: CSARDNDLANTGELFF.

This clonotype was counted a few times. The chain joins TRBV28 to TRBJ1-5; no clear D gene. The germline CDR1 and CDR2 sequences are MDHEN and SYDVKM. The CDR3 runs to 16 residues. V was trimmed by 5 bases and J by 2 bases, leaving 16 bases between them. CDR3 region: CASSPAQRARNQPQHF. As DNA, the CDR3 is TGTGCCAGCAGTCCCGCCCAGCGGGCACGCAATCAGCCCCAGCATTTT.

This clonotype was seen a few times. The chain couples TRBV10-3 to TRBJ1-1, with 9 positions matching TRBD1. The CDR3 covers 17 residues. Germline V gene data show CDR1 as ENHRY and CDR2 as SYGVKD. Losses at the gene ends were 6 bases for V and 4 bases for J; bases not matched to a gene: 15. The CDR3 DNA is TGTGCCATCAGGGAGCCGGGACAGGGTTTAGGGGGCACTGAAGCTTTCTTT. This sequence encodes CAIREPGQGLGGTEAFF.

This clonotype was recorded a few times. The V call is TRBV20-1, the J call TRBJ2-7; tentative D call: TRBD2 (6 bases). Germline assignment: CDR1 DFQATT and CDR2 SNEGSKA (reference sequence). V lost 1 base and J lost 0, with 10 bases in between. There are 14 residues in the CDR3. The CDR3 protein is CSARAIGGSYEQYF. The CDR3 nucleotides read TGCAGTGCTAGAGCGATCGGGGGCTCCTACGAGCAGTACTTC.

For the CDR3, the DNA is TGTGCCAGCAGTTTAGGGATTGAGGTCGGACGTAAGAACACTGAAGCTTTCTTT. This encodes CASSLGIEVGRKNTEAFF. This sequence joins TRBV12-3 or TRBV12-4 and TRBJ1-1; D is ambiguous. This CDR3 spans 18 amino acids. Trimming stripped 1 base from V and 1 base from J, with 19 bases between.

This clonotype was seen only a few times. The CDR3 spells CASSSELSNYGYTF. The CDR3 DNA sequence: TGCGCCAGCAGCTCAGAACTCTCTAACTATGGCTACACCTTC. The rearrangement links TRBV5-1 to TRBJ1-2; no definite D call. Germline assignment: CDR1 SGHRS and CDR2 YFSETQ. With 3 bases removed from V and 0 bases from J, the gap between germline ends came to 9 bases. This CDR3 contains 14 residues. The full variable domain, in which reference TRBV5-1 and TRBJ1-2 provide the parts outside the CDR3, is KAGVTQTPRYLIKTRGQQVTLSCSPISGHRSVSWYQQTPGQGLQFLFEYFSETQRNKGNFPGRFSGRQFSNSRSEMNVSTLELGDSALYLCASSSELSNYGYTFGSGTRLTVV.

The chain links TRBV6-2 or TRBV6-3 to TRBJ2-3, with D perhaps matching TRBD2 (5 bases). V was shortened by 6 bases and J by 0 bases, with 13 bases between the two germline ends. CDR1 and CDR2 from the germline V gene are MNHEY and SVGEGT. CDR3 length equals 15 residues. The CDR3 sequence is CASSLRRGSTDTQYF. CDR3 DNA: TGTGCCAGCAGCTTACGTCGGGGAAGCACAGATACGCAGTATTTT.

This clonotype occurred a few times. The rearrangement links TRBV29-1 to TRBJ2-5; 8 bases agree with TRBD1. This CDR3 has 15 residues. V was clipped by 8 bases and J by 3 bases; unmatched bases: 14. Germline loops: CDR1 SQVTM, CDR2 ANQGSEA. For the CDR3, the DNA is TGCAGCTACGAGGACAGGGATAAAGTGAAAGAGACCCAGTACTTC. Encoded protein: CSYEDRDKVKETQYF.

The chain couples TRBV7-2 to TRBJ1-3; the D is unclear. Germline CDR1 is SGHTA and CDR2 is FQGNSA. The germline V and J ends were trimmed by 2 bases and 2 bases, with 10 bases remaining between them. There are 15 residues in the CDR3. CDR3 protein: CASSLQVLTGNTIYF. Here the CDR3 DNA reads TGTGCCAGCAGCTTACAGGTCTTAACTGGAAACACCATATATTTT.

The chain has TRBV29-1 and TRBJ1-2, with D perhaps matching TRBD1 (6 bases). The germline CDR1 and CDR2 sequences are SQVTM and ANQGSEA. V gave up 4 bases and J gave up 6 bases, with 15 bases separating them. The CDR3 totals 13 residues. CDR3 sequence reads: CSVGPQGFDGYTF. CDR3 coding DNA: TGCAGCGTTGGACCACAGGGTTTCGATGGCTACACCTTC.

There are a few counts of this clonotype. This chain's CDR3 is CASSPSDSSSYNEQFF. The CDR3 region has the DNA TGCGCCAGCAGCCCATCGGACTCGAGCTCCTACAATGAGCAGTTCTTC. V is TRBV4-1 and J is TRBJ2-1, with a possible D match to TRBD2 (5 bases). CDR3 size: 16 residues. Trimming pared 4 bases from V and 0 bases from J, leaving 13 bases between. The germline V gene encodes CDR1 MGHRA and CDR2 YSYEKL.

This clonotype appeared a few times. V is TRBV4-2 and J is TRBJ2-7; D unclear. V lost 0 bases to trimming and J lost 2 bases, with 2 bases between them. CDR3 length: 12 residues. Germline V gene data show CDR1 as LGHNA and CDR2 as YNFKEQ. The CDR3 protein is CASSQDAYEQYF. CDR3 nucleotide sequence: TGTGCCAGCAGCCAAGATGCCTACGAGCAGTACTTC.

This clonotype was detected a few times. This chain uses TRBV5-6 with TRBJ1-1; a weak D match, TRBD1 (5 bases). CDR1 is SGHDT, CDR2 YYEEEE, per germline. This CDR3 contains 13 residues. V lost 1 base, J lost 7 bases, and 11 bases lay in between. This CDR3 reads CASSLRDLGEAFF. As DNA, the CDR3 is TGTGCCAGCAGCTTGCGGGACCTCGGTGAAGCTTTCTTT.

The sample holds many counts of this clonotype. This rearrangement joins TRBV6-5 to TRBJ1-6; tentatively, D is TRBD1 (6 bases). Trimming left V 4 bases short and J 7 bases short, with 17 bases between. The CDR3 loop spans 16 amino acids. CDR1 is MNHEY, CDR2 SVGAGI, per germline. The CDR3 coding sequence is TGTGCCAGCAGTTTAATCGGGGGCAGGGCCAATTCACCCCTCCACTTT. It encodes CASSLIGGRANSPLHF.

V usage is TRBV5-4 and J usage is TRBJ2-2; TRBD2 matches at 7 bases. Germline V gene sequence: CDR1 SGHNT, CDR2 YYREEE (reference sequence). The CDR3 sequence is 16 residues long. V dropped 2 bases and J dropped 4; count of bases not matched to a gene: 8. CDR3 sequence: CASSFPAGGFTGELFF. The CDR3 bases are TGTGCCAGCAGCTTTCCCGCCGGGGGGTTCACCGGGGAGCTGTTTTTT.

This clonotype was counted between two and nine times. CDR3 protein: CSARVRETQYF. The CDR3 DNA sequence: TGCAGTGCTAGAGTACGCGAGACCCAGTACTTC. The V call is TRBV20-1, the J call TRBJ2-5; D unresolved. The CDR3 is made up of 11 amino acids. Trimming removed 1 base at V and 5 bases at J, with 5 bases between. The germline V gene encodes CDR1 DFQATT and CDR2 SNEGSKA (reference sequence).

This clonotype was counted at least ten times. V usage is TRBV20-1 and J usage is TRBJ1-1; 9 positions match TRBD1. The CDR3 consists of 13 residues. Germline loops: CDR1 DFQATT, CDR2 SNEGSKA (reference sequence). The J segment lost 5 bases and the V segment lost 5 bases, leaving 6 bases of the junction unmatched. For the CDR3, the DNA is TGCAGTGCTTACAGGGGGCCAGGGACTGAAGCTTTCTTT. Encoded protein: CSAYRGPGTEAFF.

The rearrangement uses TRBV15 and TRBJ1-2; TRBD1 is a possible D gene (6 bases). V was pared by 5 bases and J by 3 bases, with 10 bases between. Germline CDR1 reads LNHNV; CDR2 reads YYDKDF (reference sequence). The CDR3 spans 13 residues. The CDR3 sequence is CATSPGADYGYTF. CDR3 nucleotide sequence: TGTGCCACCAGCCCAGGGGCGGACTATGGCTACACCTTC.

The V gene is TRBV15, the J gene TRBJ1-5, with TRBD1 as a possible D gene (5 bases). Germline V CDR1 and CDR2: LNHNV, YYDKDF (reference sequence). The CDR3 sequence is 15 residues long. V lost 1 base and J 4 bases, leaving 11 bases between the germline ends. The CDR3 is CATSRARQINQPQHF. The CDR3 nucleotides are TGTGCCACCAGCAGAGCCCGACAGATAAATCAGCCCCAGCATTTT. Variable domain in full (rest from reference TRBV15 and TRBJ1-5): DAMVIQNPRYQVTQFGKPVTLSCSQTLNHNVMYWYQQKSSQAPKLLFHYYDKDFNNEADTPDNFQSRRPNTSFCFLDIRSPGLGDTAMYLCATSRARQINQPQHFGDGTRLSIL.

This rearrangement joins TRBV5-1 to TRBJ2-7; D gene ambiguous. This CDR3 is 14 amino acids long. CDR1 SGHRS and CDR2 YFSETQ come from the germline V gene. Trimming removed 2 bases from V and 0 bases from J, with 9 bases in between. The CDR3 DNA reads as TGCGCCAGCAGCTTAAACGGAAACTCCTACGAGCAGTACTTC. This encodes CASSLNGNSYEQYF.

Regarding this clonotype: The junction departs from germline at one end; a sequencing error may be responsible. The chain carries TRBV3-1 and TRBJ2-1; tentatively, D is TRBD1 (6 bases). The CDR3 runs to 13 residues. The germline CDR1 and CDR2 sequences are LGHDT and YNNKEL (reference sequence). The CDR3 DNA follows: TGTGCCAGCAGCCACGACCAGGGGAACAAATTCCTCTTC. Translation gives CASSHDQGNKFLF.

The V gene is TRBV20-1, the J gene TRBJ1-5, with TRBD1 identical over 10 bases. In germline, CDR1 is DFQATT, CDR2 SNEGSKA (reference sequence). The CDR3 is made up of 15 amino acids. V shed 4 bases and J 7 bases; nucleotides not matched to a gene: 10. The CDR3 DNA follows: TGCAGTGCTACTAGGGACAGGGGAAATAGCCAGCCCCAGCATTTT. This translates into CSATRDRGNSQPQHF.

There are many counts of this clonotype. V is TRBV3-1 and J is TRBJ2-2; 9 bases map to TRBD1. Germline V gene data show CDR1 as LGHDT and CDR2 as YNNKEL (reference sequence). This CDR3 region has 16 residues. V lost 2 bases to trimming and J lost 5 bases; unmatched junction nucleotides: 6. The CDR3 here is CASSQHPGQGTGELFF. In nucleotides, the CDR3 is TGTGCCAGCAGCCAACATCCGGGACAGGGTACCGGGGAGCTGTTTTTT. Combining the CDR3 with reference TRBV3-1 and TRBJ2-2 gives the whole variable domain DTAVSQTPKYLVTQMGNDKSIKCEQNLGHDTMYWYKQDSKKFLKIMFSYNNKELIINETVPNRFSPKSPDKAHLNLHINSLELGDSAVYFCASSQHPGQGTGELFFGEGSRLTVL.

The rearrangement links TRBV29-1 to TRBJ2-5, with 11 bases that match TRBD1. CDR1 and CDR2 (germline): SQVTM, ANQGSEA. The CDR3 has 14 amino acids. V lost 6 bases to trimming and J lost 0 bases; unmatched junction nucleotides: 3. Here the CDR3 reads CSVWDRGNQETQYF. The DNA of the CDR3 is TGCAGCGTCTGGGACAGGGGGAACCAAGAGACCCAGTACTTC.

J is TRBJ2-7 and V is TRBV20-1; 12 bases match TRBD1. Germline lookup yields CDR1 DFQATT and CDR2 SNEGSKA (reference sequence). CDR3 length: 16 amino acids. V shed 6 bases, J shed 0 bases, and the junction held 9 bases outside the gene matches. For the CDR3, the DNA is TGCAGTGCCTCCGGGACAGGGGGCCTCAGCTCCTACGAGCAGTACTTC. It specifies CSASGTGGLSSYEQYF.